The 14 T cell receptor beta chains below all came from one sample that was sequenced in a study of technical replicates of blood from four donors. Profiled with immunoSEQ multiplex PCR; TCRdb holds only in-frame clones, not every one. The sample carries some 80,000 clones, around 97% recorded once. The sequenced sample was T cells isolated from PBMCs. These receptors were collected from a human donor in good health.

The chain couples TRBV15 to TRBJ2-5; the D gene is possibly TRBD2 (6 bases). CDR3 size: 16 residues. V was cut by 3 bases and J by 4 bases, with 18 bases left in between. Germline V gene data show CDR1 as LNHNV and CDR2 as YYDKDF (reference sequence). Here the CDR3 DNA reads TGTGCCACCAGCAGTTCGCAGGCGGAGGGTGCAGAGACCCAGTACTTC. Residues: CATSSSQAEGAETQYF.

This chain joins TRBV2 and TRBJ1-1; D might be TRBD1 (5 bases). The germline CDR1 and CDR2 sequences are SNHLY and FYNNEI. CDR3 size: 13 residues. CDR3 in amino acids: CASGGKWNTEAFF. Written as DNA, the CDR3 is TGTGCGTCGGGGGGGAAATGGAACACTGAAGCTTTCTTT.

The chain employs TRBV9 and TRBJ2-5, with TRBD2 identical over 9 bases. Germline V gene data show CDR1 as SGDLS and CDR2 as YYNGEE. The CDR3 spans 14 residues. After removal of 0 bases from V and 5 bases from J, the junction contained 2 bases not matched to a gene. CDR3 in DNA: TGTGCCAGCAGCGTAGGGCTAGCGGGGGAGACCCAGTACTTC. The encoded protein is CASSVGLAGETQYF. Full variable domain (rest looked up from reference TRBV9 and TRBJ2-5): DSGVTQTPKHLITATGQRVTLRCSPRSGDLSVYWYQQSLDQGLQFLIQYYNGEERAKGNILERFSAQQFPDLHSELNLSSLELGDSALYFCASSVGLAGETQYFGPGTRLLVL.

The rearrangement joins TRBV28 to TRBJ1-1; the D gene is possibly TRBD1 (6 bases). Germline CDR1 reads MDHEN; CDR2 reads SYDVKM. The CDR3 is made up of 11 amino acids. The V gene lost 9 bases and the J gene lost 2 bases, with 7 bases spanning the gap. For the CDR3, the DNA is TGTGCCAGGACAGGAAACACTGAAGCTTTCTTT. This translates into CARTGNTEAFF.

J is TRBJ1-5 and V is TRBV2; D perhaps matches TRBD1 (6 bases). The CDR3 runs 15 residues. CDR1 is SNHLY, CDR2 FYNNEI, per germline. Trimming cost V 10 bases and J 1 base, with 17 bases left between them. The CDR3 DNA sequence: TGTGCCACTACCAGGACAGCTCACAGCAATCAGCCCCAGCATTTT. Its protein product is CATTRTAHSNQPQHF.

The chain carries TRBV7-2 and TRBJ2-7, with a tentative D call TRBD1 (5 bases). CDR1 is SGHTA and CDR2 is FQGNSA in the germline V gene. This CDR3 comprises 13 residues. Trimming stripped 5 bases from V and 4 bases from J, with 12 bases between. The CDR3 DNA follows: TGTGCCAGCAGCCCCCAGACAGTTTACGAGCAGTACTTC. Its translation: CASSPQTVYEQYF.

V and J are TRBV28 and TRBJ1-4; D might be TRBD1 (5 bases). V was trimmed by 3 bases and J by 8 bases, leaving 22 bases between them. From germline, CDR1 is MDHEN and CDR2 SYDVKM. The CDR3 sequence is 17 residues long. The CDR3 protein is CASSFPPSWGAGEKLFF. CDR3 nucleotide sequence: TGTGCCAGCAGTTTCCCTCCCTCATGGGGCGCGGGGGAAAAACTGTTTTTT.

The chain recombines TRBV27 with TRBJ2-7, with TRBD2 as a possible D gene (7 bases). The germline V gene has CDR1 MNHEY and CDR2 SMNVEV (reference sequence). The ends were cut back, 3 bases at V and 6 bases at J, with 18 bases in the middle. There are 15 residues in the CDR3. The CDR3 loop reads CASSFRGDTTGEQYF. The CDR3 coding sequence is TGTGCCAGCAGTTTCCGGGGGGACACAACAGGCGAGCAGTACTTC.

The gene calls are TRBV6-1 and TRBJ2-2; no reliable D call. V was pared by 8 bases and J by 3 bases, with 13 bases between. Germline V gene data show CDR1 as MNHNS and CDR2 as SASEGT. CDR3 length: 14 amino acids. The CDR3 protein is CASVLVEYTGELFF. The CDR3, as DNA: TGTGCCAGCGTCCTAGTTGAGTACACCGGGGAGCTGTTTTTT.

This chain connects TRBV10-3 to TRBJ2-2; 7 positions match TRBD1. V lost 0 bases to trimming and J lost 5 bases; unmatched junction nucleotides: 0. The CDR3 is 14 amino acids. Germline-derived CDR1 and CDR2 are ENHRY and SYGVKD. The CDR3 loop reads CAISESTGTGELFF. The CDR3 DNA reads as TGTGCCATCAGTGAGTCGACAGGGACCGGGGAGCTGTTTTTT.

This chain joins TRBV25-1 and TRBJ1-5; 7 bases line up with TRBD1. J gave up 10 bases and V 1 base, and 4 bases lay outside the gene matches. There are 13 residues in the CDR3. Looked up from germline, CDR1 is MGHDK and CDR2 is SYGVNS. The DNA for the CDR3 is TGTGCCAGCAGTGAATTCGGGACAGTACCCCAGCATTTT. Its translation: CASSEFGTVPQHF.

V and J are TRBV7-6 and TRBJ2-2, with a weak D call TRBD2 (5 bases). V was cut by 4 bases and J by 6 bases, with 9 bases left in between. The length of the CDR3 is 13 residues. Germline V gene lookup returns CDR1 SGHVS and CDR2 FNYEAQ. The CDR3 spells CASSSRGSGELFF. The DNA of the CDR3 is TGTGCCAGCAGCTCCCGAGGGTCCGGGGAGCTGTTTTTT.

The chain has TRBV7-9 and TRBJ1-1; D is perhaps TRBD1 (6 bases). Germline-derived CDR1 and CDR2 are SEHNR and FQNEAQ (reference sequence). Trimming shortened V by 4 bases and J by 0 bases, and 15 bases separated the two germline ends. CDR3 length equals 16 residues. DNA for the CDR3: TGTGCCAGCAGCTCCTACTCACAGGGTTTGAACACTGAAGCTTTCTTT. It encodes CASSSYSQGLNTEAFF.

Only one count was recorded for this clone. The chain links TRBV29-1 to TRBJ1-2, with 9 positions matching TRBD1. V was pared by 4 bases and J by 6 bases, with 3 bases of the junction left unmatched. Germline CDR1 SQVTM, CDR2 ANQGSEA. The CDR3 contains 12 residues. DNA for the CDR3: TGCAGCGTTGTAACAGGGGGCGATGGCTACACCTTC. It specifies CSVVTGGDGYTF.